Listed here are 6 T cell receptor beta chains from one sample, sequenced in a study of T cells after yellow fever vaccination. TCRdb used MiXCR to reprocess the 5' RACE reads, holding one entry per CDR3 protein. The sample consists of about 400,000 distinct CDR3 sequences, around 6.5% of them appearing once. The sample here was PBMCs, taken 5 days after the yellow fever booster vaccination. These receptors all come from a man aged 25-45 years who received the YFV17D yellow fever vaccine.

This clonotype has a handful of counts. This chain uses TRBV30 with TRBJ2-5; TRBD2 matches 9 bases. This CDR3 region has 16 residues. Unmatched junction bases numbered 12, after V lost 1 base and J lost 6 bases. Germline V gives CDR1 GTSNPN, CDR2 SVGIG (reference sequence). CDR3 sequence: CAWSDRWNSGSQTQYF. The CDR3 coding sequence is TGTGCCTGGAGTGACCGTTGGAATAGCGGGAGTCAGACCCAGTACTTC.

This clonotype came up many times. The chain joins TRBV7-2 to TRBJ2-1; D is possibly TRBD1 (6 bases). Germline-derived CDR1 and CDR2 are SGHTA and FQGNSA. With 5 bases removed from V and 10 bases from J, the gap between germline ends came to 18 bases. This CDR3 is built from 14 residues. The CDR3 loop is CASSTGSGTPEQFF. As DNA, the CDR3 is TGTGCCAGCAGCACAGGGTCCGGGACCCCCGAGCAGTTCTTC.

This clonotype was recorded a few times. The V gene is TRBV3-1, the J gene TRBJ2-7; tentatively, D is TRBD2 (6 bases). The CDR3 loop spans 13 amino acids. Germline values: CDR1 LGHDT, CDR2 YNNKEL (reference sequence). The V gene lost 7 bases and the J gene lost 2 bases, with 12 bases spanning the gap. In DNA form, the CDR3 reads TGTGCCAGCACCCGTGGGGGGACCTACGAGCAGTACTTC. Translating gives CASTRGGTYEQYF.

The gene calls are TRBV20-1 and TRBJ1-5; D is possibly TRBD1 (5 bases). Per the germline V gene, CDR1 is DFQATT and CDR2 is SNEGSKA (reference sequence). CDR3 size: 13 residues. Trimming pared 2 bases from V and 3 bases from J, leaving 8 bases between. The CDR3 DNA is TGCAGTGCTAGACAACAGGCCAATCAGCCCCAGCATTTT. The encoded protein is CSARQQANQPQHF.

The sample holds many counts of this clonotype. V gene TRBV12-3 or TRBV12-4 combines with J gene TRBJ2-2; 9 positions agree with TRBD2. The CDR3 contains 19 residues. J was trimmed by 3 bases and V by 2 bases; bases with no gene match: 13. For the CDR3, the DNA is TGTGCCAGCAGTTTAAGTTACCTAGCGGGGCTGCTGTACACCGGGGAGCTGTTTTTT. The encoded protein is CASSLSYLAGLLYTGELFF.

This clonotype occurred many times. The CDR3 sequence is CATSRGASGGGDTQYF. The CDR3 region has the DNA TGTGCCACCAGCAGAGGGGCTAGCGGGGGGGGAGATACGCAGTATTTT. This chain links TRBV15 with TRBJ2-3, with 12 bases matching TRBD2. Germline CDR1 is LNHNV and CDR2 is YYDKDF (reference sequence). Trimming removed 1 base from V and 5 bases from J; junction bases left unmatched: 4. This CDR3 spans 16 amino acids.